Sequencing of this TCR beta chain was carried out in a study of T and B cells in COVID-19 patients. Overall study findings and caveats: No sequencing was yet done of CD4+, regulatory or CD8+ subsets, or of SARS-CoV-2-responsive or tetramer+ sorted cells.

To note about this clonotype: Antigen: not known.

V lost 7 bases and J 4 bases, leaving 26 bases between the germline ends. Germline V gene data show CDR1 as MNHNS and CDR2 as SASEGT. The CDR3 consists of 18 residues. From blood, roughly 220-550 ng of genomic DNA served as TRB template. TRB rearrangements were amplified by multiplex PCR with BIOMED2 TRB-A/B primers. A single record per CDR3 protein comes from TCRdb applying MiXCR to the multiplex PCR reads. The sample includes a few thousand distinct CDR3 sequences, 25% to 30% of them seen just once. This chain joins TRBV6-1 and TRBJ2-1; TRBD2 might be the D (7 bases). The clonotype originates from a human donor with active COVID-19. The sample was blood. In nucleotides, the CDR3 is TGTGCCAGCAAGCGGGCAGGGGAATCAGCGGGACTGTACAATGAGCAGTTCTTC. Its protein product is CASKRAGESAGLYNEQFF.